Detailed here is one T cell receptor beta chain. This clonotype was seen at least ten times. Its antigen is unknown. Nothing much larger sits one base from this clone, and base qualities are not available. These data originate in a study of early T cells in non-severe SARS-CoV-2 infection (dated by TCRdb to the early 2020s). For context, the study as a whole: Because TCR sequencing was done on bulk RNA from unsorted whole blood, the alpha and beta chains could not be paired. Results the study describes overall, beyond this receptor: Matching against VDJdb was skewed toward anti-spike CD8 responses, likely underestimated virus-specific expansions, and missed private and CD4 specificities.

Libraries came from 5' RACE. Sequencing took place on a NextSeq 500. In the TCR library protocol, unique molecular identifiers were attached to individual cDNA molecules to correct for PCR bias and sequencing error. Both TCR alpha and beta chains were sequenced, and tight co-correlation was observed between alpha and beta sequence abundances in each sample. The study's own analysis went as follows. Decombinator V4 was used to annotate the V gene, J gene and CDR3 of the TCR sequences. TCRs were defined as expanded if a significant change between any two time points was detected under a Poisson model with p below 0.0001. TCR abundances were normalised to the total number of TCRs sequenced per sample and expressed as counts per million. TRAV1-2 paired with TRAJ12, TRAJ20 or TRAJ33 defined MAIT TCRs, while TRAV10 paired with TRAJ18 defined iNKT TCRs. VDJdb, accessed 1 November 2021, was searched for CMV, EBV and SARS-CoV-2 annotated TCRs, excluding TCRs annotated for multiple antigens. TCRdb handled the public reads itself, with Q25 trimming in fastp and clone calling in MiXCR, and kept productive beta chains. A single entry per CDR3 protein holds the most common genes and DNA from its merged rows. The V and J calls were not made by the authors but by TCRdb's processing. Counted in this sample were 63,000 or so distinct CDR3 sequences; 12% of them appeared once. Around 6.7% of the sample is taken by the ten largest.

This was a case-control study nested in a cohort of healthcare workers in London, UK, who had nasopharyngeal swab PCR tests and blood samples taken every week. Healthcare workers were enrolled in the week of the UK lockdown, from 23 to 31 March 2020, and were followed every week for up to roughly 16 weeks. V loses 8 bases, J loses 10 bases, and the germline ends lie 14 bases apart. Reading from cysteine to phenylalanine, the CDR3 counts 11 amino acids. Just CDR3 DNA is preserved here, 33 bases in frame from base 1. The sequencing input was whole blood. The chain links TRBV12-3 or TRBV12-4 with TRBJ1-1; TRBD1 is a weak D gene call, 5 bases matching. This TCR was sampled from an adult who was a healthcare worker with PCR-confirmed SARS-CoV-2 infection or an uninfected control (not recorded which). The DNA reads as follows: TGTGCCAGCGGAAAGGGGCCGCGAGCTTTCTTT. Protein translation: CASGKGPRAFF.